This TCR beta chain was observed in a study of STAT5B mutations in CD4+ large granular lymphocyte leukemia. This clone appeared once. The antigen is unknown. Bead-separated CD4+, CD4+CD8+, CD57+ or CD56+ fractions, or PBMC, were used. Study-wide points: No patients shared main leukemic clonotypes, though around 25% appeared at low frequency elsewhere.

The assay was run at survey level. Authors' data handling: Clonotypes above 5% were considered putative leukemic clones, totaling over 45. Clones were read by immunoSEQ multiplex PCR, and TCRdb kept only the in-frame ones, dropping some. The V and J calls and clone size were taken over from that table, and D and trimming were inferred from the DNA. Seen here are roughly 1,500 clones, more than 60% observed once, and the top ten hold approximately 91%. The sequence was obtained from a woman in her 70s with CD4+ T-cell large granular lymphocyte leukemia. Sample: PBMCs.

In DNA form, the CDR3 reads TGCGCCAGCAGCCAATACGGGAGAGGGGCCTACAATGAGCAGTTCTTC. Translation gives CASSQYGRGAYNEQFF. The rearrangement joins TRBV4-3 to TRBJ2-1, with D possibly matching TRBD2 (6 bases). The germline V gene encodes CDR1 LGHNA and CDR2 YSLEER. CDR3 length: 16 amino acids. V lost 2 bases and J lost 2, with 13 bases in between.